This TCR beta chain appears in the sequencing data of a study of cytomegalovirus exposure and HLA in healthy donors. Vbeta (60) and Jbeta (13) primers were used in the PCR. TCRdb keeps only in-frame clones here, not all; method: immunoSEQ multiplex PCR. The table lists around 190,000 clones, 81% of them singletons. In its sample, this clone was seen a few times. What it binds is not known. Overall study results and limits: TCR beta chains associated with HLA were, in a later analysis, more clonally expanded than equally common others. With high specificity and sensitivity, the classifier reportedly diagnosed cytomegalovirus status.

The CDR3 runs 17 residues. The sequencing sample was made of PBMCs. This sequence was found in a middle-aged man in good health and CMV-seropositive. J is TRBJ1-4 and V is TRBV21-1; the table's TRBD1 call for D was not verified on the DNA. TRBV21-1 is noted as a pseudogene. The CDR3 sequence is CASSKYQWGTGDEKLFF. Here the CDR3 DNA reads TGTGCCAGCAGCAAATATCAGTGGGGGACAGGGGATGAAAAACTGTTTTTT.